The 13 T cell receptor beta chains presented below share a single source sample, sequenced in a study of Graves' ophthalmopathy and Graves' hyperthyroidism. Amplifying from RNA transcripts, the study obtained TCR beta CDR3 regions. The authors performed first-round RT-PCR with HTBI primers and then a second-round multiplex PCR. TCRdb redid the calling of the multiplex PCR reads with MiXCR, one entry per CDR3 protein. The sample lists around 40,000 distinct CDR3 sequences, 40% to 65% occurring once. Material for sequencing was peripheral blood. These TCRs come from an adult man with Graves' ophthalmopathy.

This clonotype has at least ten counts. The CDR3 DNA reads as TGTGCCAGCAGCCTGGGACTGATAATGAACACTGAAGCTTTCTTT. Its translation is CASSLGLIMNTEAFF. The chain combines TRBV28 with TRBJ1-1; D possibly corresponds to TRBD1 (5 bases). Germline V gene lookup returns CDR1 MDHEN and CDR2 SYDVKM. There are 15 residues in the CDR3. V gave up 6 bases and J gave up 0 bases, with 14 bases separating them.

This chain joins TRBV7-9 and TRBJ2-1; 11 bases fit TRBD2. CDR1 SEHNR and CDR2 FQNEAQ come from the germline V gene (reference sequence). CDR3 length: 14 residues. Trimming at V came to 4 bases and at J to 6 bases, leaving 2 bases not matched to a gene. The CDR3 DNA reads TGTGCCAGCAGCTCTACTAGCGGGAGCAATGAGCAGTTCTTC. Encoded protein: CASSSTSGSNEQFF.

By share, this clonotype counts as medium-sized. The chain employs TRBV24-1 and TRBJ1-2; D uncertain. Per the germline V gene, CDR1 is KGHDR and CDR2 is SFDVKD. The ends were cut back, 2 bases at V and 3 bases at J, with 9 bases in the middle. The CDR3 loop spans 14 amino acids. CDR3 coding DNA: TGTGCCACCAGTGATTCGGGCGGACACTATGGCTACACCTTC. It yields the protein CATSDSGGHYGYTF.

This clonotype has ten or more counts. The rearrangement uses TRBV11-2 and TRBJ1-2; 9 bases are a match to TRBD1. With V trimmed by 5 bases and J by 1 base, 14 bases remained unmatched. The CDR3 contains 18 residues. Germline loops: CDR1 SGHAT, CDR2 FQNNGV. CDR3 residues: CASSPRGDREILNYGYTF. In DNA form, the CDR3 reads TGTGCCAGCAGCCCCAGGGGGGACAGGGAAATACTTAACTATGGCTACACCTTC.

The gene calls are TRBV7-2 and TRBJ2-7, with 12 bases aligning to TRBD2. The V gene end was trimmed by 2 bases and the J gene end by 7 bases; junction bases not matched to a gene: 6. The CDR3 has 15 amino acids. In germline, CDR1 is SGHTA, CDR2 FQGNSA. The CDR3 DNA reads TGTGCCAGCAGCTTATCTAGCGGGGGGGCTGGTGAGCAGTACTTC. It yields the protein CASSLSSGGAGEQYF.

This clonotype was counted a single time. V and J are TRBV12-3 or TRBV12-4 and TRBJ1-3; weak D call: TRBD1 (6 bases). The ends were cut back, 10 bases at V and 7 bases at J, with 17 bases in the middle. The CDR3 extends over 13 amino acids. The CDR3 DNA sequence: TGTGCCATCGACAAAGGGGGGCCGAACACCATATATTTT. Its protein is CAIDKGGPNTIYF.

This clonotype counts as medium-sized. CDR3 residues: CAIRGQGADEKLFF. Written as DNA, the CDR3 is TGTGCCATCAGGGGACAGGGGGCGGATGAAAAACTGTTTTTT. The J gene is TRBJ1-4, the V gene TRBV10-3, with 12 bases that match TRBD1. The trim removed 6 bases at V and 6 bases at J, leaving 2 bases unmatched. The V gene's germline CDR1 is ENHRY and CDR2 SYGVKD. This CDR3 has 14 residues.

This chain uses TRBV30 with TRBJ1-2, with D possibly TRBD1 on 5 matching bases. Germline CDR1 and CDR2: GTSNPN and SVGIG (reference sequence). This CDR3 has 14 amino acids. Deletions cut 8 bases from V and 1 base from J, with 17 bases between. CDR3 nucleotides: TGTGCCCTGAGAGGGGCTAAAGTTAACTATGGCTACACCTTC. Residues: CALRGAKVNYGYTF.

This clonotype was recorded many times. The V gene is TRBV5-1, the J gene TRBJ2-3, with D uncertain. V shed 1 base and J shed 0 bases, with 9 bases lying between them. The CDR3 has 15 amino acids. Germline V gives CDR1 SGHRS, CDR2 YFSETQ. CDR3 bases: TGCGCCAGCAGCTTGACGACCCAGAGCACAGATACGCAGTATTTT. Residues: CASSLTTQSTDTQYF. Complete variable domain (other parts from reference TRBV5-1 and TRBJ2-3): KAGVTQTPRYLIKTRGQQVTLSCSPISGHRSVSWYQQTPGQGLQFLFEYFSETQRNKGNFPGRFSGRQFSNSRSEMNVSTLELGDSALYLCASSLTTQSTDTQYFGPGTRLTVL.

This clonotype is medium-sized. The CDR3 DNA is TGCAGCGTTGTGGGGAGGGCAGGCGAAAAACTGTTTTTT. It encodes CSVVGRAGEKLFF. This chain joins TRBV29-1 and TRBJ1-4; D remains ambiguous. The CDR3 length is 13 residues. The V gene's germline CDR1 is SQVTM and CDR2 ANQGSEA. The V end was cut by 4 bases, the J end by 8 bases, with 14 bases between.

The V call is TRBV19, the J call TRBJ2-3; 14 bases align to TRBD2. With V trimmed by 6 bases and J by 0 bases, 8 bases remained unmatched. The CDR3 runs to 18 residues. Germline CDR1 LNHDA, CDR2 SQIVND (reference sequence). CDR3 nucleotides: TGTGCCAGTAGAAGGGGACTAGCGGGGGCGTCTAGCACAGATACGCAGTATTTT. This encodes CASRRGLAGASSTDTQYF.

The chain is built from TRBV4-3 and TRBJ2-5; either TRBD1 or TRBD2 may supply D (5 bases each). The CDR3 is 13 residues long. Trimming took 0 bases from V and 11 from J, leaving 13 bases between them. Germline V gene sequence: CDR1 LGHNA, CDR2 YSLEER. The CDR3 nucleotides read TGCGCCAGCAGCCAAGAGGGGGTCAATGAGCAGTACTTC. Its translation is CASSQEGVNEQYF.

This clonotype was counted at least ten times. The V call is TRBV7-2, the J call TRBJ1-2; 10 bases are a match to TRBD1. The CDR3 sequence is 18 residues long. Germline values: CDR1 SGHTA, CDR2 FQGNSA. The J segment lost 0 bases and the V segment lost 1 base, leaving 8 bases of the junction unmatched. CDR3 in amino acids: CASSLVGGTGVANYGYTF. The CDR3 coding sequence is TGTGCCAGCAGCTTAGTAGGCGGGACAGGGGTAGCTAACTATGGCTACACCTTC. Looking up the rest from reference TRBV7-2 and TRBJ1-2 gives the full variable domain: GAGVSQSPSNKVTEKGKDVELRCDPISGHTALYWYRQSLGQGLEFLIYFQGNSAPDKSGLPSDRFSAERTGGSVSTLTIQRTQQEDSAVYLCASSLVGGTGVANYGYTFGSGTRLTVV.